The TCR beta chain under discussion was sequenced for a study of T cell changes during pregnancy in multiple sclerosis. Clones were sequenced by immunoSEQ multiplex PCR, and TCRdb holds only the in-frame ones, with some missing. Of under 45,000 clones listed, 89% were seen once; the top ten hold about 0.6%. Sequencing was performed on CD4+ T cells from peripheral blood mononuclear cells, taken in the first trimester of pregnancy. The sequence derives from a female donor with multiple sclerosis, enrolled in a pregnancy study.

CDR3 in amino acids: CASTDRSYGYTF. The CDR3, as DNA: TGTGCCAGTACGGACAGAAGCTATGGCTACACCTTC. The chain uses TRBV19 and TRBJ1-2, with D perhaps matching TRBD1 (6 bases). Germline CDR1 and CDR2: LNHDA and SQIVND (reference sequence). The CDR3 consists of 12 residues. The V end was cut by 7 bases, the J end by 4 bases, with 10 bases between. Full variable domain (rest looked up from reference TRBV19 and TRBJ1-2): DGGITQSPKYLFRKEGQNVTLSCEQNLNHDAMYWYRQDPGQGLRLIYYSQIVNDFQKGDIAEGYSVSREKKESFPLTVTSAQKNPTAFYLCASTDRSYGYTFGSGTRLTVV.